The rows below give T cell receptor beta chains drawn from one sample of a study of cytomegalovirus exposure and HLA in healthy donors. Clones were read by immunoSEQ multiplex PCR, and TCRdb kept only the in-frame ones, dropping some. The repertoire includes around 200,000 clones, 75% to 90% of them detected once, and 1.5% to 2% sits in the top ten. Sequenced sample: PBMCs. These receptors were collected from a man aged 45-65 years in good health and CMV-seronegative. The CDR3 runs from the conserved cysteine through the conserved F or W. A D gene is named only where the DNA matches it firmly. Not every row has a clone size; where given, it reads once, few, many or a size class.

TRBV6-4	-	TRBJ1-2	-	CAPKQGREDGYTF	TGTGCCCCAAAACAGGGTCGGGAGGATGGCTACACCTTC
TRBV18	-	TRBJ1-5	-	CASSPFKGREQPQHF	TGTGCCAGCTCACCATTTAAGGGGAGGGAGCAGCCCCAGCATTTT
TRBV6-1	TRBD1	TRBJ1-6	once	CASRSPPGQNSPLHF	TGTGCCAGCAGAAGCCCCCCGGGACAGAATTCACCCCTCCACTTT
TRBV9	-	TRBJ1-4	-	CASSSRDRPNEKLFF	TGTGCCAGCAGCTCCCGCGACAGACCGAATGAAAAACTGTTTTTT
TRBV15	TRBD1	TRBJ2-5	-	CATSRGQVQETQYF	TGTGCCACCAGCAGGGGACAGGTACAAGAGACCCAGTACTTC
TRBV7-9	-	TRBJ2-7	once	CSSSLDPVYEQYF	TGTTCCAGCAGCTTAGATCCGGTCTACGAGCAGTACTTC
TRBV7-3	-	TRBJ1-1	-	CASSLQGNTEAFF	TGTGCCAGCAGCTTACAGGGGAACACTGAAGCTTTCTTT
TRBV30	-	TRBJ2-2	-	CALGHLNTGELFF	TGTGCCCTCGGACATCTGAACACCGGGGAGCTGTTTTTT
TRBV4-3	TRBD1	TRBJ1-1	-	CASSQEVSPTGAEAFF	TGCGCCAGCAGCCAAGAAGTATCGCCGACAGGGGCTGAAGCTTTCTTT
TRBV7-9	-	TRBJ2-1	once	CASSLYRNRVAYNEQFF	TGTGCCAGCAGCTTATACAGGAACAGGGTAGCCTACAATGAGCAGTTCTTC
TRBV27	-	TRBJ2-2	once	CASSLFRGNTGELFF	TGTGCCAGCAGTTTATTCCGGGGGAACACCGGGGAGCTGTTTTTT
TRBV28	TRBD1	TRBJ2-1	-	CASSYRDRVFNEQFF	TGTGCCAGCAGTTACCGGGACAGGGTCTTCAATGAGCAGTTCTTC
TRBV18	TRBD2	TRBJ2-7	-	CASSPTGLAGVDEQYF	TGTGCCAGCTCACCAACGGGACTAGCGGGAGTGGACGAGCAGTACTTC
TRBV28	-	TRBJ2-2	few	CASSLYRKNTGELFF	TGTGCCAGCAGTTTATACAGGAAGAACACCGGGGAGCTGTTTTTT
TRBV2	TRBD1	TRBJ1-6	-	CARTGGGSPLHF	TGTGCCCGGACAGGGGGCGGGTCACCCCTCCACTTT
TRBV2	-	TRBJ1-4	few	CASSDQGGMEKLFF	TGTGCCAGCAGTGATCAGGGAGGGATGGAAAAACTGTTTTTT
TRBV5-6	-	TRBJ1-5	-	CASSLSGYSNQPQHF	TGTGCCAGCAGCTTGTCAGGGTATAGCAATCAGCCCCAGCATTTT
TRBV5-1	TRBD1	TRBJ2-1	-	CASSLGDRGFRNSYNEQFF	TGCGCCAGCAGCTTGGGGGACAGGGGATTTAGAAACTCCTACAATGAGCAGTTCTTC
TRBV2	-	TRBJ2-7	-	CASSEGEGHGQMEQYF	TGTGCCAGCAGTGAAGGGGAAGGACATGGGCAGATGGAGCAGTACTTC
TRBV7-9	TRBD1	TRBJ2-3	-	CSSSSLDRLRSDTQYF	TGTTCCAGCAGCTCGCTGGACAGGCTCAGGTCGGATACGCAGTATTTT
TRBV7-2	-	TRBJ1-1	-	CASSLIGLDTEAFF	TGTGCCAGCAGCTTAATCGGGTTGGACACTGAAGCTTTCTTT
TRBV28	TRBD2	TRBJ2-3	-	CASRGLAGGRGTQYF	TGTGCCAGCAGGGGACTAGCGGGAGGGCGGGGTACGCAGTATTTT
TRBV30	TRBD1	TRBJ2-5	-	CAWRERQGLGTQYF	TGTGCCTGGAGGGAACGACAGGGTTTGGGGACCCAGTACTTC
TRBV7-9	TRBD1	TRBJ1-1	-	CASSPGQGVFGTEAFF	TGTGCCAGCAGCCCAGGACAGGGTGTGTTTGGGACTGAAGCTTTCTTT
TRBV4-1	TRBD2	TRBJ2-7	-	CASSPREAAYEQYF	TGCGCCAGCAGCCCCCGGGAGGCAGCCTACGAGCAGTACTTC
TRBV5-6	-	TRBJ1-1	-	CASSLGQFMNTEAFF	TGTGCCAGCAGCTTGGGTCAGTTCATGAACACTGAAGCTTTCTTT
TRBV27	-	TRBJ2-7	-	CASSSSPGEQYF	TGTGCCAGCAGTTCGAGTCCGGGCGAGCAGTACTTC
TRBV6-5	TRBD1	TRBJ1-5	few	CATRGTVNQPQHF	TGTGCCACCAGGGGGACAGTAAATCAGCCCCAGCATTTT
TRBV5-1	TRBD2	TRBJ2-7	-	CASSLGLAGTQYF	TGCGCCAGCAGCCTAGGACTAGCGGGCACCCAGTACTTC
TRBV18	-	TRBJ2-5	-	CASSPPGRLSGETQYF	TGTGCCAGCTCACCACCGGGGAGACTAAGTGGGGAGACCCAGTACTTC
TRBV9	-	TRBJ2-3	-	CASSVSTGRTDTQYF	TGTGCCAGCAGCGTTTCGACAGGCAGAACAGATACGCAGTATTTT
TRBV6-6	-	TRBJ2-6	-	CASSYTGSGANVLTF	TGTGCCAGCAGTTACACGGGCTCTGGGGCCAACGTCCTGACTTTC
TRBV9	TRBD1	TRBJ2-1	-	CASSAAQGVYNEQFF	TGTGCCAGCAGCGCTGCACAGGGGGTTTACAATGAGCAGTTCTTC
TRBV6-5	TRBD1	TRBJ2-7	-	CASSSRQGLYEQYF	TGTGCCAGCAGTTCCCGACAGGGCCTTTACGAGCAGTACTTC
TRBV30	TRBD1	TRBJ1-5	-	CAWRPGQGDQPQHF	TGTGCCTGGAGGCCTGGACAGGGTGATCAGCCCCAGCATTTT
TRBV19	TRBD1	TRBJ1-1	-	CASSMTGTGSKLRAFF	TGTGCCAGTAGTATGACCGGGACAGGGTCGAAGCTTCGGGCTTTCTTT
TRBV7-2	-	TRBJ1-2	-	CASSGEVQGFGYTF	TGTGCCAGCAGCGGGGAGGTCCAGGGCTTTGGCTACACCTTC
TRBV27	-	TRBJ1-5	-	CASSFRVDQPQHF	TGTGCCAGCAGTTTCCGGGTGGATCAGCCCCAGCATTTT
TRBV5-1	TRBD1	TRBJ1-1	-	CASSGGTVNTEAFF	TGCGCCAGCAGCGGAGGGACAGTGAACACTGAAGCTTTCTTT
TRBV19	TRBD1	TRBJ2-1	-	CASAPGTGLNEQFF	TGTGCCAGTGCCCCCGGGACAGGGCTCAATGAGCAGTTCTTC
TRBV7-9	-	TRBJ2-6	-	CASSLAGSLIKGANVLTF	TGTGCCAGCAGCTTAGCCGGGAGCCTTATAAAAGGGGCCAACGTCCTGACTTTC
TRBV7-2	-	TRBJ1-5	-	CASSPGGGHQPQHF	TGTGCCAGCAGCCCCGGTGGTGGTCATCAGCCCCAGCATTTT
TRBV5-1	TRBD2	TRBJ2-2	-	CASSSGGAYTGELFF	TGCGCCAGCAGCTCCGGGGGGGCCTACACCGGGGAGCTGTTTTTT
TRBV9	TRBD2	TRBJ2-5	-	CASSRPGGAQYF	TGTGCCAGCAGCCGACCGGGGGGGGCCCAGTACTTC
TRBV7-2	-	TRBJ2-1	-	CASSYRDTYNEQFF	TGTGCCAGCAGCTACCGGGACACTTACAATGAGCAGTTCTTC
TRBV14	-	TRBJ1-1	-	CASSHGGNTEAFF	TGTGCCAGCAGCCACGGGGGGAACACTGAAGCTTTCTTT
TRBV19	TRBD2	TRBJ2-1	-	CASSIVWAGGLTNEQFF	TGTGCCAGTAGTATAGTATGGGCGGGAGGCCTAACCAATGAGCAGTTCTTC
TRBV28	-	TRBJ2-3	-	CASFEQRAADTQYF	TGTGCCAGCTTCGAGCAGAGGGCAGCAGATACGCAGTATTTT
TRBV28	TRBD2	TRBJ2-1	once	CASREREISVF	TGTGCCAGCAGAGAGCGGGAGATTTCGGTCTTC
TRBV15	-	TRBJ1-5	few	CATTSQGRGPQHF	TGTGCCACCACCTCTCAGGGGCGTGGGCCCCAGCATTTT
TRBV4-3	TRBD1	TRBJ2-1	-	CASSPPLGQPNEQFF	TGCGCCAGCAGCCCACCGCTGGGACAGCCCAATGAGCAGTTCTTC
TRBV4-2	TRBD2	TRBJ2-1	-	CASSQNTRGGSNNEQFF	TGTGCCAGCAGCCAAAACACTCGGGGGGGAAGTAACAATGAGCAGTTCTTC
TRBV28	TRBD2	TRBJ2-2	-	CASSLRAGGLYGELFF	TGTGCCAGCAGTTTAAGGGCGGGAGGGCTGTACGGGGAGCTGTTTTTT